The clone carrying this T cell receptor (beta chain) has a single count. Its antigen is not known. The germline gives CDR1 SGDLS, CDR2 YYNGEE. Trimming left V 0 bases short and J 8 bases short, with 12 bases between. CDR3 length: 14 amino acids. PCR amplification relied on 60 Vbeta primers (plus 13 Jbeta primers). Clones were sequenced by immunoSEQ multiplex PCR, and TCRdb holds only the in-frame ones, with some missing. The sample has about 200,000 clones; about 80% are singletons. This entry is derived from a study of cytomegalovirus exposure and HLA in healthy donors. Study as a whole: Clustering assigned 70% to 90% of the approximately 430 genotyped donors to the Caucasian-associated ancestry cluster.

Regarding the study as a whole: Association of a missense DCLRE1C variant with TCR beta V- and J-gene trimming was reported in a later analysis. Later analysis revealed greater clonal expansion in HLA-associated TCR beta chains than in equally common others.

The chain couples TRBV9 to TRBJ1-5; D is possibly TRBD1 (5 bases). The TCR originated in a man aged 25-45 years in good health and CMV-seronegative. The sequencing input was PBMCs. CDR3: CASSVAGGVEPQHF. The CDR3 DNA sequence: TGTGCCAGCAGCGTAGCTGGAGGGGTTGAGCCCCAGCATTTT.